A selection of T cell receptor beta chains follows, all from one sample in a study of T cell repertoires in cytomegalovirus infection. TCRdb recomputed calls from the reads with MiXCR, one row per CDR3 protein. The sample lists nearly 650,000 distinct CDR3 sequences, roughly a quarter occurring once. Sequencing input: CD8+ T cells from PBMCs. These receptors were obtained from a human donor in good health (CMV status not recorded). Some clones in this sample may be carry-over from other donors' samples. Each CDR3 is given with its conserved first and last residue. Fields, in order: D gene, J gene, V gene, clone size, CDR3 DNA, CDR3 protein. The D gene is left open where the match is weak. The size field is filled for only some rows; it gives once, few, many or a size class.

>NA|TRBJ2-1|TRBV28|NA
TGTGCCAGCCGATCCCCCGGGAACTACAATGAGCAGTTCTTC
CASRSPGNYNEQFF
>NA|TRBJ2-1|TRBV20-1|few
TGCAGTGCTAGTGGACTGATGAGGGAAAACAATGAGCAGTTCTTC
CSASGLMRENNEQFF
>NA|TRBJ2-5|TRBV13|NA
TGTGCCAGCAGTCCCTCGAACAGGGAAGAGACCCAGTACTTC
CASSPSNREETQYF
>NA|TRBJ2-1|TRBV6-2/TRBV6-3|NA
TGTGCCAGCACCGAACTTGGACTTGCGGGAAATGAGCAGTTCTTC
CASTELGLAGNEQFF
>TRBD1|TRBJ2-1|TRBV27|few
TGTGCCAGCAGTTTGGGGACAGCCTCAACCAATGAGCAGTTCTTC
CASSLGTASTNEQFF
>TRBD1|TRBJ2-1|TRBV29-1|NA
TGCAGCGTCCACAGACAGGGGCCTTACAATGAGCAGTTCTTC
CSVHRQGPYNEQFF
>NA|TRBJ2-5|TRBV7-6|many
TGTGCCAGCAGCCCGGGCTCGGAAGAGACCCAGTACTTC
CASSPGSEETQYF
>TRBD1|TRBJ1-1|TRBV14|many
TGTGCCAGCAGCCTCTCTGGACAGGTTGTAATGAACACTGAAGCTTTCTTT
CASSLSGQVVMNTEAFF
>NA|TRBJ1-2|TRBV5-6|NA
TGTGCCAGCAGCTTGGGCGAGTTGATGAACTATGGCTACACCTTC
CASSLGELMNYGYTF
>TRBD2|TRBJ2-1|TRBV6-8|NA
TGTGCCAGCAGTCGCGCTAGCGGGAGCTACAATGAGCAGTTCTTC
CASSRASGSYNEQFF
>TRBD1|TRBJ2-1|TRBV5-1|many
TGCGCCAGCAGCTTTGAGGTCAGGGGGCATAACCCCTACAATGAGCAGTTCTTC
CASSFEVRGHNPYNEQFF
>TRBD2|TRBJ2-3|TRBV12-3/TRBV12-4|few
TGTGCCAGCAGTTTTGGTAGCGGGGGGTGGGATACGCAGTATTTT
CASSFGSGGWDTQYF
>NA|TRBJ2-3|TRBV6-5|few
TGTGCCAGCAGTAAGCGTGAAGGAAGGACAGATACGCAGTATTTT
CASSKREGRTDTQYF
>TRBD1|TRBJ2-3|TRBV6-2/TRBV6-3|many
TGTGCCAGCAGTCCGCCGGACAGGGCAAATACGCAGTATTTT
CASSPPDRANTQYF
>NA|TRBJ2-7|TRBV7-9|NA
TGTGCCAGCAGCAAGTTACCGGCGACCTACGAGCAGTACTTC
CASSKLPATYEQYF
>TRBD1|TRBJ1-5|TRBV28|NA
TGTGCCAGCACGGAGGTGGGGGACAGGGCCGATCAGCCCCAGCATTTT
CASTEVGDRADQPQHF
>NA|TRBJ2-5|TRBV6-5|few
TGTGCCAGCAGTTCCGCAGGGATGTTGGAGACCCAGTACTTC
CASSSAGMLETQYF
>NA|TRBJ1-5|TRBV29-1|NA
TGCAGCGTTGTCATCCACGTAAGGCCCCAGCATTTT
CSVVIHVRPQHF
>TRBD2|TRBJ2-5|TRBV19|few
TGTGCCAGTAGGGGACTAGCGGGTCAAGAGACCCAGTACTTC
CASRGLAGQETQYF
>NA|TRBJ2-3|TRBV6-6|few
TGTGCCAGCATCCTAGTAAGGGGAGATACAGATACGCAGTATTTT
CASILVRGDTDTQYF
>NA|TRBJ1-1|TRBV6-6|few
TGTGCCAGCAGTTACTCGGGGGAGAGAGAAGCTTTCTTT
CASSYSGEREAFF
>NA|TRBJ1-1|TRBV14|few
TGTGCCAGCAGCCAAGATCTGAGCGGAATGAACACTGAAGCTTTCTTT
CASSQDLSGMNTEAFF
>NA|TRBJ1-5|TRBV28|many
TGTGCCACCACCACGCTCCCGGGCAATCAGCCCCAGCATTTT
CATTTLPGNQPQHF
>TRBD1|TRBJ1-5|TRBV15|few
TGTGCCACCAGCAGAGATCGGGGGACAGCTAATCAGCCCCAGCATTTT
CATSRDRGTANQPQHF
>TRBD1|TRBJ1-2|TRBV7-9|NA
TGTGCCAGCAGCTCGGGACTGGGACAGCGCTATGGCTACACCTTC
CASSSGLGQRYGYTF
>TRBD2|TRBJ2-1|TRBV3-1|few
TGTGCCAGCAGCTTTCAGGGAGGGTCGGACAATGAGCAGTTCTTC
CASSFQGGSDNEQFF
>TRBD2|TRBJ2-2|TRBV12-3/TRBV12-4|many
TGTGCCAGCAGTGTTCTAGCGGGCATGAACACCGGGGAGCTGTTTTTT
CASSVLAGMNTGELFF
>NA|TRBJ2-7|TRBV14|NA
TGTGCCAGCAGCCAAGAGGCGGACTCCTACGAGCAGTACTTC
CASSQEADSYEQYF
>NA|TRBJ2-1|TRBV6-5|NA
TGTGCCAGCAGGAGGGGACCGGCCGACAATGAGCAGTTCTTC
CASRRGPADNEQFF
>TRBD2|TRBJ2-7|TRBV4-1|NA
TGCGCCAGCAGCCCCCCGGGACTAGCGGGGAAATACGAGCAGTACTTC
CASSPPGLAGKYEQYF
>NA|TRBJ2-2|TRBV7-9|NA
TGTGTCAGCAGCTCAAACCGGGACCCCCCGAACACCGGGGAGCTGTTTTTT
CVSSSNRDPPNTGELFF
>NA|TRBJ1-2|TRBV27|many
TGTGCCAGCAGGCAGGGTTCTAACTATGGCTACACCTTC
CASRQGSNYGYTF
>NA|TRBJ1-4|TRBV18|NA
TGTTCCAGCTCACCCTTCCGGGACAACCTTGAAAAACTGTTTTTT
CSSSPFRDNLEKLFF
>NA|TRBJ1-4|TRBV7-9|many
TGTGCCAGCAGCTCGGAACAGGGTGGGGAAAAACTGTTTTTT
CASSSEQGGEKLFF
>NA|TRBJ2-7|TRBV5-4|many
TGTGCCAGCAGCTTAAACGAGGACTTTAACTACGAGCAGTACTTC
CASSLNEDFNYEQYF
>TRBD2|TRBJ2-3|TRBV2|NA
TGTGCCAGCAGTGAAGGCGATAGCGGGTACACAGATACGCAGTATTTT
CASSEGDSGYTDTQYF
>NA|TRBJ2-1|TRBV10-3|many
TGTGCCATCAGTGAGTCGGCAAGGACAGACTACAATGAGCAGTTCTTC
CAISESARTDYNEQFF
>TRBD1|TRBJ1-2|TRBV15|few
TGTGCCACCAGCAGAGAGACAGGGGGACGGGGCTATGGCTACACCTTC
CATSRETGGRGYGYTF
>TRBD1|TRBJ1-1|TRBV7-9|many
TGTGCCAGCAGAAGTGGACAGGTTGAAGCTTTCTTT
CASRSGQVEAFF
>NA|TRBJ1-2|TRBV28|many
TGTGCCAGCAGACCCGGACCGTTACACTATGGCTACACCTTC
CASRPGPLHYGYTF
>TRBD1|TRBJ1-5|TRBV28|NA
TGTGCCACCACGTTCGGACAGGCAACCGATCAGCCCCAGCATTTT
CATTFGQATDQPQHF
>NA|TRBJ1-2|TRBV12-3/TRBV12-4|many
TGTGCCAGCAGTCCAGGGACGGCCTGGGGCTACACCTTC
CASSPGTAWGYTF
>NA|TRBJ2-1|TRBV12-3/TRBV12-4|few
TGTGCCAGCAGTTTTCCCGGAAGGAGGGAGCAGTTCTTC
CASSFPGRREQFF
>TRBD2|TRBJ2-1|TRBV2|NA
TGTGCCAGCAAAGGGAGGGCCAATGAGCAGTTCTTC
CASKGRANEQFF
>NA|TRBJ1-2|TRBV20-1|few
TGCAGTGCGCCGGGTGGTTTCTCCACCTTC
CSAPGGFSTF
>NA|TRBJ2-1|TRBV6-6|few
TGTGCCAGCAGTTCCGGATATAGGACAATCAATGAGCAGTTCTTC
CASSSGYRTINEQFF
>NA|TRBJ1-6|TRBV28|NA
TGTGCCAGCACCCTTAAGAGCTCCTATAATTCACCCCTCCACTTT
CASTLKSSYNSPLHF
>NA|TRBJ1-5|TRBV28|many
TGTGCCAGCAGTTTATATCCAGGGACGAATCAGCCCCAGCATTTT
CASSLYPGTNQPQHF
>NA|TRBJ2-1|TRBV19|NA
TGTGCCAGTAGTTCTCTCCGGGACTGGTCCAATGAGCAGTTCTTC
CASSSLRDWSNEQFF
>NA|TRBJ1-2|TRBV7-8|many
TGTGCCAGCAGCTTAATGGCTGTGGGTGGCTACACCTTC
CASSLMAVGGYTF
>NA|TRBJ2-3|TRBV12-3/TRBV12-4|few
TGTGCCACCGGGGCCCCGAACACAGATACGCAGTATTTT
CATGAPNTDTQYF
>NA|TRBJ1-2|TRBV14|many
TGTGCCAGCAGCCAAGAACCCTGGCGGTATGGCTACACCTTC
CASSQEPWRYGYTF
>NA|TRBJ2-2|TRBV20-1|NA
TGCAGTGCTAGCCCCGACAGGACCCTCACCGGGGAGCTGTTTTTT
CSASPDRTLTGELFF
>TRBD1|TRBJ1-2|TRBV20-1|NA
TGCAGTGCTAGAGTGTCTCCGGGACAGGGCTTTGGCTACACCTTC
CSARVSPGQGFGYTF
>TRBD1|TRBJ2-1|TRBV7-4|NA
TGTGCCAGCAGCCGCCGACAGGGGAGCTCCTACAATAAGCAGTTCTTC
CASSRRQGSSYNKQFF
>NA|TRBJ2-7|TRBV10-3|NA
TGTGCCATCAGTGATACGGCAGTCTACGAGCAGTACTTC
CAISDTAVYEQYF
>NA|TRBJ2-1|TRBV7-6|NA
TGTGCCAGCAGCTTAGTAGCGTGGAGCTCCTCCTACAATGAGCAGTTCTTC
CASSLVAWSSSYNEQFF
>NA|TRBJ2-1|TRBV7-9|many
TGTGCCAGCAGCTTAGTAGGGGCCTACAATGAGCAGTTCTTC
CASSLVGAYNEQFF
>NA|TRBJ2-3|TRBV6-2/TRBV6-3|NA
TGTGCCAGCAGTTACGTTCCGGGGACTAGCACAGATACGCAGTATTTT
CASSYVPGTSTDTQYF
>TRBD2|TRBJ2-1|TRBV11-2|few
TGTGCCAGCAGCTCCCCTTGGGACGGGGGGTACAATGAGCAGTTCTTC
CASSSPWDGGYNEQFF